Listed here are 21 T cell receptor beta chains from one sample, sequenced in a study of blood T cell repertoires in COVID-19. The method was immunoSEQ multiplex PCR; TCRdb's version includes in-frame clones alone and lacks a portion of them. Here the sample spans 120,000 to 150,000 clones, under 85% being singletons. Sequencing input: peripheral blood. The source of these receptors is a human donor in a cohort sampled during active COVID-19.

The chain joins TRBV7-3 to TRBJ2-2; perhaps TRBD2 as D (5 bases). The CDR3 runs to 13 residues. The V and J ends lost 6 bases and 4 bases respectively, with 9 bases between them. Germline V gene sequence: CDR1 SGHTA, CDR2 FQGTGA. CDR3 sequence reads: CASSRGPTGELFF. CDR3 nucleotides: TGTGCCAGCAGTCGGGGTCCCACCGGGGAGCTGTTTTTT. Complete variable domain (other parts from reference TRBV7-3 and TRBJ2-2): GAGVSQTPSNKVTEKGKYVELRCDPISGHTALYWYRQSLGQGPEFLIYFQGTGAADDSGLPNDRFFAVRPEGSVSTLKIQRTERGDSAVYLCASSRGPTGELFFGEGSRLTVL.

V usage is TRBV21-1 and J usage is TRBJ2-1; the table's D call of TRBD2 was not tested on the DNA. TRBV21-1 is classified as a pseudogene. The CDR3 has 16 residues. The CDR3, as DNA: TGTGCCAGCAGGGTAGCGGGGCAAATCTCCTACAATGAGCAGTTCTTC. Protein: CASRVAGQISYNEQFF.

CDR3 in DNA: TGCGCCAGCAGCCCGACCCGGGGACAGGGAACTTACGAGCAGTACTTC. Protein sequence: CASSPTRGQGTYEQYF. The gene calls are TRBV5-1 and TRBJ2-7; 9 bases are shared with TRBD1. This CDR3 is 16 amino acids long. Trimming removed 4 bases from V and 4 bases from J; junction bases left unmatched: 12. Germline V gene lookup returns CDR1 SGHRS and CDR2 YFSETQ.

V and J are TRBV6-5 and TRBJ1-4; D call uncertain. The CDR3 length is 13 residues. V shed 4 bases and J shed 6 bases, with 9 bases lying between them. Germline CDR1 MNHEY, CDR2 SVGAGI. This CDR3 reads CASSFARDEKLFF. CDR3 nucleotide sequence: TGTGCCAGCAGTTTCGCGCGAGATGAAAAACTGTTTTTT.

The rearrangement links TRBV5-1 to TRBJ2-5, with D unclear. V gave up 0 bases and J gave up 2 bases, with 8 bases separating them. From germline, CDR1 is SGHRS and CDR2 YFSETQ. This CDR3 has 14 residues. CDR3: CASSLGPKQETQYF. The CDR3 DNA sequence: TGCGCCAGCAGCTTGGGTCCCAAACAAGAGACCCAGTACTTC.

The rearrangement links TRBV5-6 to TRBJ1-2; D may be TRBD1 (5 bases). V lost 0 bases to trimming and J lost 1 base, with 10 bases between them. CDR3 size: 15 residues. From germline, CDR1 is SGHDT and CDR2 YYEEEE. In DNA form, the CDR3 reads TGTGCCAGCAGCTTGGGGGCAGGGTTTAACTATGGCTACACCTTC. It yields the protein CASSLGAGFNYGYTF. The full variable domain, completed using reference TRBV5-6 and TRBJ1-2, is DAGVTQSPTHLIKTRGQQVTLRCSPKSGHDTVSWYQQALGQGPQFIFQYYEEEERQRGNFPDRFSGHQFPNYSSELNVNALLLGDSALYLCASSLGAGFNYGYTFGSGTRLTVV.

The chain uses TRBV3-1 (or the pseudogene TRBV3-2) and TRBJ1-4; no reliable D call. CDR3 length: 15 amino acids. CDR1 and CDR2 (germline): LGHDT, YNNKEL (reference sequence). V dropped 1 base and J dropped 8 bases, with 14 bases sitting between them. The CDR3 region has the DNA TGTGCCAGCAGCCAAGGATTCGGGTTTAGCGAAAAACTGTTTTTT. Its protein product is CASSQGFGFSEKLFF.

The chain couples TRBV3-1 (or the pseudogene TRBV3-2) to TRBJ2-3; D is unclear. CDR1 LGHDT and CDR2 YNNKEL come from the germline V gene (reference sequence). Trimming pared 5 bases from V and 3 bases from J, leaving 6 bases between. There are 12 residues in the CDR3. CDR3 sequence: CASSSRTDTQYF. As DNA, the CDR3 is TGTGCCAGCAGCTCCCGGACAGATACGCAGTATTTT.

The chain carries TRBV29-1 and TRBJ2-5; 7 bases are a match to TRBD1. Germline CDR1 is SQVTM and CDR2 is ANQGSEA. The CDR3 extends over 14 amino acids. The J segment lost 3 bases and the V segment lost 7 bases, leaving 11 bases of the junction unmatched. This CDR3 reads CSAPKTGTKETQYF. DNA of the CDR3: TGCAGCGCACCAAAGACAGGGACAAAAGAGACCCAGTACTTC.

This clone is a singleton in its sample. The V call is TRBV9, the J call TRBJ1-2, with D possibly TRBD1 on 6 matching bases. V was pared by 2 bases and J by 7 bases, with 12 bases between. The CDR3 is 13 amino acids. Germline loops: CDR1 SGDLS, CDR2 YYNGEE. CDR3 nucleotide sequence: TGTGCCAGCAGCGTTAGGCAGGGGTTTGGCTACACCTTC. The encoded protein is CASSVRQGFGYTF.

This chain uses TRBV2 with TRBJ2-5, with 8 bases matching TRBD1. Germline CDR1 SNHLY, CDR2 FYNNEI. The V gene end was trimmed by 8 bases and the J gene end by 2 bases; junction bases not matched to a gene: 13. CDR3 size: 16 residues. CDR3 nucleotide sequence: TGTGCCAGCGGTGGCTCAGGACAGGGCATTCAAGAGACCCAGTACTTC. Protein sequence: CASGGSGQGIQETQYF. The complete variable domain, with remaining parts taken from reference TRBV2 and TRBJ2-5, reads EPEVTQTPSHQVTQMGQEVILRCVPISNHLYFYWYRQILGQKVEFLVSFYNNEISEKSEIFDDQFSVERPDGSNFTLKIRSTKLEDSAMYFCASGGSGQGIQETQYFGPGTRLLVL.

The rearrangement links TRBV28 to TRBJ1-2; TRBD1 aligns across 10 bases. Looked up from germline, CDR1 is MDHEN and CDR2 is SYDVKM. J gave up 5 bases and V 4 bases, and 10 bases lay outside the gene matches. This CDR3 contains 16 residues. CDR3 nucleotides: TGTGCCAGCAGTTCTCCCGGACAGGGGGGGGGTTATGGCTACACCTTC. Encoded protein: CASSSPGQGGGYGYTF.

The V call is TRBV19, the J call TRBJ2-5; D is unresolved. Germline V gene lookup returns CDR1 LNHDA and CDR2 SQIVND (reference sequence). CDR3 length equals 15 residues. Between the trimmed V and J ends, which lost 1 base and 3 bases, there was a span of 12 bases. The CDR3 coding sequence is TGTGCCAGTAGTATAGGCTCCGGGTCCAAAGAGACCCAGTACTTC. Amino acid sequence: CASSIGSGSKETQYF.

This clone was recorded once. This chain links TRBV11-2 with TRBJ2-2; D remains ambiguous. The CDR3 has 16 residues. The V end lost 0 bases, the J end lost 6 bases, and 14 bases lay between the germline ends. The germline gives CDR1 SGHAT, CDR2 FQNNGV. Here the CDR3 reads CASSLERLVFAGELFF. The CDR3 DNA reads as TGTGCCAGCAGCTTAGAGAGACTGGTCTTCGCCGGGGAGCTGTTTTTT.

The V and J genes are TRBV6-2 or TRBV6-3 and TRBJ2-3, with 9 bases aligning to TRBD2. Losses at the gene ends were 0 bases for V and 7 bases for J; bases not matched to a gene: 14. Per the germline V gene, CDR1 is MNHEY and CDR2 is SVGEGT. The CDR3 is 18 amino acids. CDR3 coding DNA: TGTGCCAGCAGTTACTCCGGGAAAGGACTAGCGACCTGGTATACGCAGTATTTT. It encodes CASSYSGKGLATWYTQYF.

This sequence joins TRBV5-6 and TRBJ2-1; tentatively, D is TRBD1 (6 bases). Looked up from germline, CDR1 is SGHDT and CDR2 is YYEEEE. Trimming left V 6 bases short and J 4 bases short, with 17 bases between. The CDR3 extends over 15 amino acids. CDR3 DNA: TGTGCCAGCATTACGAGGGACAACCCGTACAATGAGCAGTTCTTC. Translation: CASITRDNPYNEQFF.

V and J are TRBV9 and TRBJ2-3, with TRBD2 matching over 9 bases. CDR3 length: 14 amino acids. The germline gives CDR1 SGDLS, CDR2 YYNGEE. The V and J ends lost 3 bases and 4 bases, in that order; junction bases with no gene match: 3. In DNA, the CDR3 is TGTGCCAGCAGCGATGGCGGGGGGGCAGATACGCAGTATTTT. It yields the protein CASSDGGGADTQYF.

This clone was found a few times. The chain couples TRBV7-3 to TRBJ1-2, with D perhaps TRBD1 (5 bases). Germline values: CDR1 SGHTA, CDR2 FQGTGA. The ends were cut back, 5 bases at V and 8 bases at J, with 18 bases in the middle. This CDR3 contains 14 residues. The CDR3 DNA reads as TGTGCCAGCAGCAGCAATCACAGGTCTGGGGGCTACACCTTC. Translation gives CASSSNHRSGGYTF.

DNA of the CDR3: TGCGCCAGCAGCCATCCCGAGCGGGGGGAGACCCAGTACTTC. Protein sequence: CASSHPERGETQYF. V and J are TRBV5-1 and TRBJ2-5; 8 nucleotides line up with TRBD2. Trimming at V came to 4 bases and at J to 5 bases, leaving 7 bases not matched to a gene. The CDR3 consists of 14 residues. The germline V gene encodes CDR1 SGHRS and CDR2 YFSETQ.

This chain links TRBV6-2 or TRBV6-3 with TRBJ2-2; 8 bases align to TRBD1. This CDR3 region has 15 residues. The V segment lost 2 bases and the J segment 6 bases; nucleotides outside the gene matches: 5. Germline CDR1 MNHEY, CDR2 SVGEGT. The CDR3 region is CASSYGQGSSGELFF. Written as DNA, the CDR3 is TGTGCCAGCAGTTACGGACAGGGCTCGTCCGGGGAGCTGTTTTTT.

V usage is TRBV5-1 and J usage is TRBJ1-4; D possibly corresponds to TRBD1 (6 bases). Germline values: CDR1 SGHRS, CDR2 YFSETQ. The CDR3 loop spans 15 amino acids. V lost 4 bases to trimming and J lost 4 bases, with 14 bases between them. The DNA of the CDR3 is TGCGCCAGCAGCGTCACAGGGTTAGGTAATGAAAAACTGTTTTTT. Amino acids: CASSVTGLGNEKLFF.